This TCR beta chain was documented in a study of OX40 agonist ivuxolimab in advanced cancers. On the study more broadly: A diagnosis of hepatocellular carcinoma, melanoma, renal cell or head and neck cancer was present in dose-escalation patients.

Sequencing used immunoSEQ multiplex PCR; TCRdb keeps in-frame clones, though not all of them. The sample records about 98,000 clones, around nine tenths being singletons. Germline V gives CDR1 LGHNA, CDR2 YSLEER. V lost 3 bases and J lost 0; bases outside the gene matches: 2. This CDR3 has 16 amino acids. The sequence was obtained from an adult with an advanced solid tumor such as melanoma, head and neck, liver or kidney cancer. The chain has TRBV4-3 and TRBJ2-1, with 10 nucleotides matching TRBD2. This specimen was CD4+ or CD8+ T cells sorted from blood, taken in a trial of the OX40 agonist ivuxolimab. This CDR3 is CASSQQRGGSYNEQFF. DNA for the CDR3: TGCGCCAGCAGCCAGCAGCGGGGGGGCTCCTACAATGAGCAGTTCTTC.